The 27 T cell receptor beta chains presented below share a single source sample, sequenced in a study of regulatory T cells in long-lasting Graves disease. HTBI primers from iRepertoire and Arm-PCR of CDR3 regions yielded the TCR beta libraries. TCRdb fed the multiplex PCR reads into MiXCR, producing one record per CDR3 protein. The sample has 500,000 to 800,000 distinct CDR3 sequences, approximately 29% seen once; the top ten hold around 42%. Stated time point: persistent/refractory GD, antithyroid drugs over 5 years with positive TRAb. From RNA extracted from PBMCs, the TCR library was made. This material consisted of peripheral blood mononuclear cells (PBMCs), taken when the disease was refractory, from a patient treated with antithyroid drugs. These receptors came from a female donor with Graves disease.

The V and J genes are TRBV6-2 or TRBV6-3 and TRBJ2-1; perhaps D is TRBD1 or TRBD2 (5 bases each). This CDR3 has 17 residues. Germline loops: CDR1 MNHEY, CDR2 SVGEGT. Trimming cost V 4 bases and J 0 bases, with 16 bases left between them. CDR3 bases: TGTGCCAGCAGTTTTCATGGGGGTGCGAGCTCCTACAATGAGCAGTTCTTC. Its translation: CASSFHGGASSYNEQFF.

The DNA of the CDR3 is TGTGCCAGCAGTGAAGCTGGAAAGGGGATTGGGAATGAGCAGTTCTTC. It yields the protein CASSEAGKGIGNEQFF. The rearrangement joins TRBV6-1 to TRBJ2-1; D might be TRBD1 (5 bases). V was clipped by 0 bases and J by 7 bases, with 16 bases between them. The V gene's germline CDR1 is MNHNS and CDR2 SASEGT. The CDR3 has 16 amino acids.

This clonotype has a handful of counts. The rearrangement uses TRBV7-3 and TRBJ2-6; D gene ambiguous. V shed 2 bases and J shed 2 bases, with 4 bases lying between them. Germline CDR1 SGHTA, CDR2 FQGTGA. The CDR3 sequence is 14 residues long. The CDR3 DNA reads as TGTGCCAGCAGCTTAGTTCCTGGGGCCAACGTCCTGACTTTC. Amino acids: CASSLVPGANVLTF.

The chain uses TRBV5-1 and TRBJ1-1, with D maybe TRBD1 (5 bases). Germline-derived CDR1 and CDR2 are SGHRS and YFSETQ. Trimming took off 1 base at V and 4 bases at J, with 11 bases between the two ends. The CDR3 is made up of 14 amino acids. The CDR3 region has the DNA TGCGCCAGCAGCTTGAATTCGGGGGGCACTGAAGCTTTCTTT. Amino acid sequence: CASSLNSGGTEAFF. Full variable domain (outside the CDR3, taken from reference TRBV5-1 and TRBJ1-1): KAGVTQTPRYLIKTRGQQVTLSCSPISGHRSVSWYQQTPGQGLQFLFEYFSETQRNKGNFPGRFSGRQFSNSRSEMNVSTLELGDSALYLCASSLNSGGTEAFFGQGTRLTVV.

This clonotype turned up a few times. The chain recombines TRBV28 with TRBJ1-1; D not certain. Germline CDR1 MDHEN, CDR2 SYDVKM. V shed 1 base and J shed 1 base, with 7 bases lying between them. The CDR3 is 14 amino acids. The CDR3 loop reads CASSLLDPNTEAFF. For the CDR3, the DNA is TGTGCCAGCAGTTTATTAGATCCGAACACTGAAGCTTTCTTT.

The rearrangement uses TRBV3-1 and TRBJ1-1, with a possible D match to TRBD1 (6 bases). Trimming removed 8 bases at V and 1 base at J, with 11 bases between. The CDR3 has 13 amino acids. Per the germline V gene, CDR1 is LGHDT and CDR2 is YNNKEL (reference sequence). CDR3 protein: CASSGAQNTEAFF. Written as DNA, the CDR3 is TGTGCCAGCTCAGGGGCGCAGAACACTGAAGCTTTCTTT.

This clonotype was detected a few times. The rearrangement links TRBV19 to TRBJ1-5, with TRBD1 matching 8 bases. This CDR3 is 14 amino acids long. The J segment lost 7 bases and the V segment lost 7 bases, leaving 9 bases of the junction unmatched. Germline V gene sequence: CDR1 LNHDA, CDR2 SQIVND (reference sequence). In DNA form, the CDR3 reads TGTGCCAGTACCGGGACAGGTGGAGGACAGCCCCAGCATTTT. Protein: CASTGTGGGQPQHF.

The genes are TRBV7-9 and TRBJ2-5; D possibly corresponds to TRBD2 (6 bases). The germline V and J ends were trimmed by 3 bases and 5 bases, with 10 bases remaining between them. The germline gives CDR1 SEHNR, CDR2 FQNEAQ (reference sequence). This CDR3 region has 13 residues. CDR3 loop: CASSFGGEETQYF. The CDR3 nucleotides are TGTGCCAGCAGCTTCGGGGGAGAGGAGACCCAGTACTTC. The full variable domain, rest sourced from reference TRBV7-9 and TRBJ2-5, is DTGVSQNPRHKITKRGQNVTFRCDPISEHNRLYWYRQTLGQGPEFLTYFQNEAQLEKSRLLSDRFSAERPKGSFSTLEIQRTEQGDSAMYLCASSFGGEETQYFGPGTRLLVL.

The chain combines TRBV27 with TRBJ2-7, with TRBD2 matching 9 bases. The CDR3 covers 14 residues. The germline V gene encodes CDR1 MNHEY and CDR2 SMNVEV (reference sequence). V lost 1 base to trimming and J lost 6 bases; unmatched junction nucleotides: 4. DNA for the CDR3: TGTGCCAGCAGTTTATACGCGGGAGGGGGCGAGCAGTACTTC. Translated: CASSLYAGGGEQYF.

The chain carries TRBV20-1 and TRBJ1-4; D ambiguous. The CDR3 runs 14 residues. The germline V and J ends were trimmed by 0 bases and 1 base, with 6 bases remaining between them. Per germline, CDR1 DFQATT and CDR2 SNEGSKA (reference sequence). The CDR3 here is CSARDGITNEKLFF. The CDR3 nucleotides read TGCAGTGCTAGAGACGGGATAACTAATGAAAAACTGTTTTTT.

V gene TRBV2 combines with J gene TRBJ1-3; D gene ambiguous. Germline V gene sequence: CDR1 SNHLY, CDR2 FYNNEI. V gave up 5 bases and J gave up 0 bases, with 11 bases separating them. The CDR3 is 15 amino acids. The CDR3: CASSRSGSSGNTIYF. The CDR3 coding sequence is TGTGCCAGCAGTCGTTCGGGGAGCTCTGGAAACACCATATATTTT.

V gene TRBV3-1 combines with J gene TRBJ2-2; the match to TRBD1 covers 8 bases. The germline V gene encodes CDR1 LGHDT and CDR2 YNNKEL (reference sequence). This CDR3 is built from 14 residues. J lost 0 bases, V lost 8 bases, and 2 bases had no gene match. CDR3 nucleotide sequence: TGTGCCAGCCACAGGGGGTCGAACACCGGGGAGCTGTTTTTT. This gives the protein CASHRGSNTGELFF.

The V gene is TRBV27, the J gene TRBJ1-6; TRBD1 is a possible D gene (5 bases). The germline V and J ends were trimmed by 4 bases and 6 bases, with 16 bases remaining between them. This CDR3 region has 16 residues. Germline assignment: CDR1 MNHEY and CDR2 SMNVEV (reference sequence). CDR3 loop: CASSYYSMGVNSPLHF. CDR3 DNA sequence: TGTGCCAGCAGTTACTATTCAATGGGGGTTAATTCACCCCTCCACTTT.

The gene calls are TRBV6-9 and TRBJ1-2, with D perhaps matching TRBD1 (6 bases). The CDR3 runs 19 residues. CDR1 MNHGY and CDR2 SVAAGI come from the germline V gene. With 3 bases removed from V and 0 bases from J, the gap between germline ends came to 23 bases. The CDR3 protein is CASSYARGTGRGANYGYTF. The CDR3 DNA sequence: TGTGCCAGCAGTTACGCCCGGGGAACAGGGAGAGGGGCTAACTATGGCTACACCTTC.

The chain links TRBV5-6 to TRBJ1-2; TRBD1 matches 8 bases. The CDR3 has 15 amino acids. Trimming removed 4 bases from V and 0 bases from J; junction bases left unmatched: 5. Germline V CDR1 and CDR2: SGHDT, YYEEEE. As DNA, the CDR3 is TGTGCCAGCAGCCGCCCGGACAGGGCTAACTATGGCTACACCTTC. It encodes CASSRPDRANYGYTF.

CDR3 coding DNA: TGTGCCTGGAGTGTCCCAGTCGAGGCTGGAAACACCATATATTTT. As protein: CAWSVPVEAGNTIYF. The V and J genes are TRBV30 and TRBJ1-3; D is unclear. The CDR3 spans 15 residues. V dropped 0 bases and J dropped 2 bases, with 11 bases sitting between them. The germline V gene has CDR1 GTSNPN and CDR2 SVGIG (reference sequence). Variable domain in full (rest from reference TRBV30 and TRBJ1-3): SQTIHQWPATLVQPVGSPLSLECTVEGTSNPNLYWYRQAAGRGLQLLFYSVGIGQISSEVPQNLSASRPQDRQFILSSKKLLLSDSGFYLCAWSVPVEAGNTIYFGEGSWLTVV.

V is TRBV20-1 and J is TRBJ1-4, with a weak D call TRBD1 (6 bases). Per germline, CDR1 DFQATT and CDR2 SNEGSKA (reference sequence). V gave up 0 bases and J gave up 5 bases, with 16 bases separating them. The CDR3 contains 16 residues. CDR3 region: CSAREQGRVANEKLFF. CDR3 bases: TGCAGTGCTAGAGAACAGGGACGGGTCGCAAATGAAAAACTGTTTTTT.

The genes are TRBV20-1 and TRBJ2-7, with D perhaps TRBD1 or TRBD2 (5 bases each). Germline lookup yields CDR1 DFQATT and CDR2 SNEGSKA (reference sequence). The CDR3 has 12 amino acids. The germline V and J ends were trimmed by 4 bases and 3 bases, with 10 bases remaining between them. CDR3 amino acids: CSAMGDGYEQYF. In DNA form, the CDR3 reads TGCAGTGCTATGGGGGATGGCTACGAGCAGTACTTC.

This clonotype was detected many times. This chain links TRBV28 with TRBJ1-1; D not certain. The CDR3 totals 14 residues. The germline gives CDR1 MDHEN, CDR2 SYDVKM. Trimming pared 2 bases from V and 1 base from J, leaving 8 bases between. The CDR3, as DNA: TGTGCCAGCAGTTTAGCCCGGACGAACACTGAAGCTTTCTTT. Protein sequence: CASSLARTNTEAFF.

The rearrangement links TRBV25-1 to TRBJ2-5, with 9 nucleotides matching TRBD1. The germline V gene encodes CDR1 MGHDK and CDR2 SYGVNS. Trimming at V came to 2 bases and at J to 5 bases, leaving 3 bases not matched to a gene. This CDR3 has 14 amino acids. In DNA, the CDR3 is TGTGCCAGCAGTGAAACAGGGGGCACGGAGACCCAGTACTTC. It specifies CASSETGGTETQYF.

With respect to this clonotype: At one end, the junction sequence differs from germline, possibly due to a read error. The V and J genes are TRBV12-5 and TRBJ1-1; D remains unclear. Germline V gene data show CDR1 as LGHNT and CDR2 as FRNRAP. The CDR3 loop spans 14 amino acids. The CDR3 sequence: CASGQYDRYTEALF. The CDR3 DNA sequence: TGTGCTAGTGGTCAATATGACCGATACACTGAAGCTCTCTTT.

The chain combines TRBV3-1 with TRBJ2-7, with a tentative D call TRBD2 (6 bases). The CDR3 loop spans 16 amino acids. The germline V and J ends were trimmed by 2 bases and 0 bases, with 14 bases remaining between them. Germline V gene lookup returns CDR1 LGHDT and CDR2 YNNKEL (reference sequence). The CDR3 protein is CASSQNPSANSYEQYF. The CDR3 nucleotides are TGTGCCAGCAGCCAAAATCCTAGCGCGAACTCCTACGAGCAGTACTTC.

This chain connects TRBV30 to TRBJ1-1, with 9 positions matching TRBD1. V dropped 2 bases and J dropped 4; count of bases not matched to a gene: 2. Germline lookup yields CDR1 GTSNPN and CDR2 SVGIG (reference sequence). CDR3 length equals 13 residues. The CDR3 sequence is CAWSQTGGTEAFF. CDR3 nucleotides: TGTGCCTGGAGTCAGACAGGGGGCACTGAAGCTTTCTTT.

V is TRBV28 and J is TRBJ2-7; D perhaps matches TRBD2 (5 bases). V was cut by 4 bases and J by 0 bases, with 19 bases left in between. The CDR3 extends over 17 amino acids. CDR1 and CDR2 from the germline V gene are MDHEN and SYDVKM. CDR3: CASSSGWGSTHSYEQYF. For the CDR3, the DNA is TGTGCCAGCAGTTCGGGGTGGGGTAGCACGCACTCCTACGAGCAGTACTTC.

The J gene is TRBJ2-1, the V gene TRBV5-1; TRBD2 matches 12 bases. Germline V gene sequence: CDR1 SGHRS, CDR2 YFSETQ. The CDR3 is 16 amino acids. The J segment lost 0 bases and the V segment lost 4 bases, leaving 2 bases of the junction unmatched. CDR3 coding DNA: TGCGCCAGCAGCGCGACTAGCGGGAGCTCCTACAATGAGCAGTTCTTC. Protein sequence: CASSATSGSSYNEQFF.

This clonotype was counted ten times or more. The chain's CDR3 is CASNGGVAKNIQYF. In DNA, the CDR3 is TGTGCCAGCAATGGAGGAGTAGCCAAAAACATTCAGTACTTC. The chain joins TRBV6-1 to TRBJ2-4; a weak D match, TRBD2 (5 bases). CDR1 and CDR2 (germline): MNHNS, SASEGT. Trimming removed 7 bases from V and 0 bases from J, with 10 bases in between. CDR3 size: 14 residues.

In regard to this clonotype: With a much larger clone just one base away, this may be a read error. The CDR3 does not close with the conserved phenylalanine or tryptophan, likely indicating a read error. This chain connects TRBV27 to TRBJ1-5, with D unresolved. V dropped 8 bases and J dropped 3 bases, with 11 bases sitting between them. The germline V gene encodes CDR1 MNHEY and CDR2 SMNVEV (reference sequence). The CDR3 sequence is 13 residues long. The CDR3 region is CASATAYNQPQHL. The DNA of the CDR3 is TGTGCCAGCGCAACAGCTTACAATCAGCCCCAGCATCTT.